Listed here are 32 T cell receptor beta chains from one sample, sequenced in a study of T cell responses to AZD1222 COVID-19 vaccine. Some clones are missing from TCRdb's copy, which holds only in-frame ones; the method was immunoSEQ multiplex PCR. The sample has 90,000 to 150,000 clones, less than 95% seen once. Here the sequenced sample was peripheral blood, taken on day 0 of AZD1222 vaccination. The receptor source for this set is an adult in good health.

The V call is TRBV24-1, the J call TRBJ2-1, with 7 bases lining up with TRBD1. The CDR3 contains 15 residues. V lost 1 base, J lost 8 bases, and 7 bases stayed unmatched. In germline, CDR1 is KGHDR, CDR2 SFDVKD. The CDR3 bases are TGTGCCACCAGTGATTTTTTACAGGGGATTGATGAGCAGTTCTTC. This sequence encodes CATSDFLQGIDEQFF.

The V call is TRBV14, the J call TRBJ2-5; D is uncertain. The CDR3 spans 14 residues. Trimming removed 4 bases at V and 5 bases at J, with 14 bases between. Germline CDR1 SGHDN, CDR2 FVKESK. CDR3 bases: TGTGCCAGCAGCCCAACCGGGCCGAGGGAGACCCAGTACTTC. Protein: CASSPTGPRETQYF.

The CDR3 region has the DNA TGTGCCAGCAGCTGGGGACAGGGCCGCAATCAGCCCCAGCATTTT. It yields the protein CASSWGQGRNQPQHF. V and J are TRBV5-6 and TRBJ1-5; TRBD1 matches 9 bases. V was clipped by 3 bases and J by 2 bases; unmatched bases: 3. Germline CDR1 SGHDT, CDR2 YYEEEE. CDR3 size: 15 residues.

The chain combines TRBV24-1 with TRBJ2-7, with unresolved D. Trimming removed 7 bases from V and 0 bases from J, with 15 bases in between. The CDR3 loop spans 15 amino acids. CDR1 KGHDR and CDR2 SFDVKD come from the germline V gene. The DNA for the CDR3 is TGTGCCACCAGGAGAAGTTTTTTGAGCTCCTACGAGCAGTACTTC. It yields the protein CATRRSFLSSYEQYF.

The chain couples TRBV23-1 to TRBJ2-1; D is possibly TRBD2 (5 bases). TRBV23-1 counts as an open reading frame of uncertain function. The germline V and J ends were trimmed by 4 bases and 0 bases, with 25 bases remaining between them. There are 20 residues in the CDR3. The CDR3 DNA sequence: TGCGCCAGCAGTCCGACTGAGGGCTATCCCCCAAGAAGCTCCTACAATGAGCAGTTCTTC. Its translation: CASSPTEGYPPRSSYNEQFF.

The gene calls are TRBV29-1 and TRBJ1-4, with 7 bases matching TRBD1. The germline gives CDR1 SQVTM, CDR2 ANQGSEA. CDR3 length: 13 amino acids. V lost 8 bases, J lost 10 bases, and 13 bases stayed unmatched. The CDR3 loop is CSFQGDRAGKLFF. CDR3 DNA: TGCAGCTTCCAGGGCGACAGGGCGGGAAAACTGTTTTTT.

The chain couples TRBV13 to TRBJ1-1, with D possibly being TRBD1 (6 bases). V was trimmed by 1 base and J by 0 bases, leaving 12 bases between them. The CDR3 is 16 amino acids. Germline CDR1 and CDR2: PRHDT and FYEKMQ (reference sequence). The CDR3 here is CASSLAPGHMNTEAFF. As DNA, the CDR3 is TGTGCCAGCAGCTTAGCCCCGGGACATATGAACACTGAAGCTTTCTTT.

The rearrangement joins TRBV5-6 to TRBJ2-5; TRBD2 is a possible D gene (5 bases). V shed 4 bases and J shed 4 bases, with 17 bases lying between them. CDR1 and CDR2 (germline): SGHDT, YYEEEE. The CDR3 contains 15 residues. The CDR3 sequence: CASSLTTEGGETQYF. The CDR3, as DNA: TGTGCCAGCAGCCTTACTACCGAGGGCGGAGAGACCCAGTACTTC.

The chain recombines TRBV21-1 with TRBJ1-2. TRBV21-1 constitutes a pseudogene. The CDR3 contains 14 residues. This CDR3 reads CASSKVWTLYGYTF. The CDR3 coding sequence is TGTGCCAGCAGCAAAGTATGGACTCTCTATGGCTACACCTTC.

The V call is TRBV7-2, the J call TRBJ2-7, with D possibly matching TRBD1 (5 bases). With 5 bases removed from V and 4 bases from J, the gap between germline ends came to 12 bases. The V gene's germline CDR1 is SGHTA and CDR2 FQGNSA. This CDR3 is built from 13 residues. The CDR3 reads CASSPVGAYEQYF. In nucleotides, the CDR3 is TGTGCCAGCAGCCCAGTAGGGGCATACGAGCAGTACTTC.

This chain joins TRBV6-5 and TRBJ2-3, with D possibly being TRBD2 (5 bases). V lost 11 bases, J lost 0 bases, and 12 bases lay in between. The length of the CDR3 is 13 residues. Germline V gene data show CDR1 as MNHEY and CDR2 as SVGAGI. The CDR3 spells CAAGTGSTDTQYF. The CDR3 DNA sequence: TGTGCCGCCGGAACGGGAAGCACAGATACGCAGTATTTT.

The rearrangement uses TRBV28 and TRBJ2-1, with D uncertain. The CDR3 runs to 12 residues. V lost 6 bases and J lost 10, with 13 bases in between. CDR1 and CDR2 from the germline V gene are MDHEN and SYDVKM. CDR3 sequence (DNA): TGTGCCAGCAGCCGCAGACTTAACGAGCAGTTCTTC. Its protein product is CASSRRLNEQFF.

This chain uses TRBV19 with TRBJ1-5, with 8 bases aligning to TRBD1. V shed 6 bases, J shed 5 bases, and the junction held 6 bases outside the gene matches. The germline V gene has CDR1 LNHDA and CDR2 SQIVND (reference sequence). The CDR3 loop spans 14 amino acids. The DNA of the CDR3 is TGTGCCAGTAGCAATGGACAGGGCTATCAGCCCCAGCATTTT. Translating it yields CASSNGQGYQPQHF.

This clone was seen only a few times. The J gene is TRBJ2-3, the V gene TRBV19, with 9 bases matching TRBD1. With V trimmed by 5 bases and J by 4 bases, 4 bases remained unmatched. This CDR3 region has 14 residues. The germline CDR1 and CDR2 sequences are LNHDA and SQIVND (reference sequence). The CDR3 DNA reads as TGTGCCAGTAGTCCGACAGGGGGGGCAGATACGCAGTATTTT. This translates into CASSPTGGADTQYF.

The chain carries TRBV5-5 and TRBJ2-2; D possibly corresponds to TRBD2 (6 bases). The CDR3 loop spans 15 amino acids. Per the germline V gene, CDR1 is SGHKS and CDR2 is YYEKEE (reference sequence). V shed 0 bases and J shed 1 base, with 7 bases lying between them. The CDR3 DNA follows: TGTGCCAGCAGCTTGGAGGGAGGGAACACCGGGGAGCTGTTTTTT. Amino acid sequence: CASSLEGGNTGELFF.

The gene calls are TRBV9 and TRBJ1-2; D may be TRBD1 (5 bases). Per germline, CDR1 SGDLS and CDR2 YYNGEE. The CDR3 length is 16 residues. Trimming took 3 bases from V and 4 from J, leaving 19 bases between them. As DNA, the CDR3 is TGTGCCAGCAGCGCCCGGGGGGAGGGATCCCCCTATGGCTACACCTTC. It specifies CASSARGEGSPYGYTF.

The chain recombines TRBV28 with TRBJ1-6; D perhaps matches TRBD1 (6 bases). Germline values: CDR1 MDHEN, CDR2 SYDVKM. The CDR3 runs to 14 residues. V was pared by 7 bases and J by 14 bases, with 21 bases between. The CDR3 sequence: CASTSQGNVKTLHF. The CDR3 bases are TGTGCCAGCACCTCACAGGGTAACGTGAAAACCCTCCACTTT.

The genes are TRBV29-1 and TRBJ1-1, with TRBD1 matching 7 bases. V lost 4 bases and J lost 5; bases outside the gene matches: 10. The germline CDR1 and CDR2 sequences are SQVTM and ANQGSEA. The CDR3 has 14 residues. DNA of the CDR3: TGCAGCGTTGCAGGGGGTGGAGTTCGTACTGAAGCTTTCTTT. Translating gives CSVAGGGVRTEAFF.

The chain links TRBV5-1 to TRBJ2-1; no clear D. Germline CDR1 reads SGHRS; CDR2 reads YFSETQ. Trimming took off 0 bases at V and 5 bases at J, with 6 bases between the two ends. The length of the CDR3 is 13 residues. The CDR3: CASSLVTDNEQFF. For the CDR3, the DNA is TGCGCCAGCAGCTTGGTTACCGACAATGAGCAGTTCTTC.

The chain employs TRBV5-1 and TRBJ1-1; no reliable D call. Germline CDR1 and CDR2: SGHRS and YFSETQ. This CDR3 has 14 amino acids. V lost 1 base, J lost 0 bases, and 7 bases lay in between. This chain's CDR3 is CASSLRGLNTEAFF. CDR3 DNA: TGCGCCAGCAGCTTGAGAGGGTTGAACACTGAAGCTTTCTTT. The variable domain in full, completed from reference TRBV5-1 and TRBJ1-1, reads KAGVTQTPRYLIKTRGQQVTLSCSPISGHRSVSWYQQTPGQGLQFLFEYFSETQRNKGNFPGRFSGRQFSNSRSEMNVSTLELGDSALYLCASSLRGLNTEAFFGQGTRLTVV.

The chain carries TRBV6-5 and TRBJ2-4; the D is unclear. The CDR3 covers 12 residues. Germline V gene data show CDR1 as MNHEY and CDR2 as SVGAGI. V lost 8 bases and J 7 bases, leaving 12 bases between the germline ends. DNA for the CDR3: TGTGCCAGCTCGGATCGTGGGAACATTCAGTACTTC. Protein: CASSDRGNIQYF.

The genes are TRBV29-1 and TRBJ1-1; D remains unclear. Trimming shortened V by 3 bases and J by 4 bases, and 15 bases separated the two germline ends. The CDR3 runs to 14 residues. Per germline, CDR1 SQVTM and CDR2 ANQGSEA. Here the CDR3 DNA reads TGCAGCGTTGAGAAGGCAGTCGAGGGCACTGAAGCTTTCTTT. Translated, it gives CSVEKAVEGTEAFF.

This rearrangement joins TRBV6-5 to TRBJ1-2; no reliable D call. The V and J ends lost 5 bases and 2 bases respectively, with 6 bases between them. The CDR3 loop spans 12 amino acids. Looked up from germline, CDR1 is MNHEY and CDR2 is SVGAGI. Here the CDR3 DNA reads TGTGCCAGCAGTCAGATAAACTATGGCTACACCTTC. Protein: CASSQINYGYTF.

The J gene is TRBJ2-2, the V gene TRBV14; D unresolved. This CDR3 comprises 14 residues. Trimming left V 3 bases short and J 2 bases short, with 7 bases between. Germline V lookup: CDR1 SGHDN, CDR2 FVKESK. In DNA form, the CDR3 reads TGTGCCAGCAGCCAGAACACCAACACCGGGGAGCTGTTTTTT. Its protein is CASSQNTNTGELFF.

V and J are TRBV9 and TRBJ1-4; possible D gene TRBD1, 6 bases. Germline values: CDR1 SGDLS, CDR2 YYNGEE. This CDR3 spans 15 amino acids. V was pared by 2 bases and J by 8 bases, with 16 bases between. DNA for the CDR3: TGTGCCAGCAGCGTTGGGGGGGCCGGATTGGAAAAACTGTTTTTT. Protein product: CASSVGGAGLEKLFF.

This clone occurred once. This chain connects TRBV6-1 to TRBJ2-7; the D is unclear. The V gene's germline CDR1 is MNHNS and CDR2 SASEGT. V was shortened by 1 base and J by 2 bases, with 9 bases between the two germline ends. This CDR3 region has 14 residues. DNA of the CDR3: TGTGCCAGCAGTGAAGTGGTAATTGCCTACGAGCAGTACTTC. It yields the protein CASSEVVIAYEQYF.

This chain connects TRBV5-1 to TRBJ2-3, with D perhaps being TRBD1 or TRBD2 (5 bases each). With 3 bases removed from V and 2 bases from J, the gap between germline ends came to 10 bases. The germline gives CDR1 SGHRS, CDR2 YFSETQ. This CDR3 comprises 14 residues. CDR3 DNA sequence: TGCGCCAGCAGCTCCGGGACCATCACAGATACGCAGTATTTT. This sequence encodes CASSSGTITDTQYF.

The chain couples TRBV5-1 to TRBJ2-6; either TRBD1 or TRBD2 may fit D (5 bases each). This CDR3 has 19 amino acids. Between the trimmed V and J ends, which lost 0 bases and 0 bases, there was a span of 16 bases. CDR1 is SGHRS and CDR2 is YFSETQ in the germline V gene. The CDR3 region is CASSLEFLGRSSGANVLTF. The CDR3 nucleotides are TGCGCCAGCAGCTTGGAGTTCTTGGGACGGAGCTCTGGGGCCAACGTCCTGACTTTC.

V gene TRBV5-6 combines with J gene TRBJ2-7, with no clear D. This CDR3 contains 14 residues. The germline CDR1 and CDR2 sequences are SGHDT and YYEEEE. V gave up 4 bases and J gave up 2 bases, with 13 bases separating them. CDR3 in amino acids: CASSDYGHPYEQYF. The CDR3 DNA sequence: TGTGCCAGCAGCGATTATGGTCATCCCTACGAGCAGTACTTC.

This chain links TRBV19 with TRBJ1-5, with D tentatively TRBD1 (6 bases). The CDR3 is made up of 13 amino acids. The germline V and J ends were trimmed by 7 bases and 5 bases, with 12 bases remaining between them. Germline assignment: CDR1 LNHDA and CDR2 SQIVND (reference sequence). The CDR3 DNA sequence: TGTGCCAGTACCAGGGGCGAACATCAGCCCCAGCATTTT. Its protein is CASTRGEHQPQHF.

The chain employs TRBV6-5 and TRBJ1-2, with 7 bases lining up with TRBD1. The CDR3 loop spans 12 amino acids. Germline values: CDR1 MNHEY, CDR2 SVGAGI. V gave up 6 bases and J gave up 4 bases; unmatched junction bases: 2. The CDR3 reads CASRRDSYGYTF. In DNA form, the CDR3 reads TGTGCCAGCAGACGGGACAGCTATGGCTACACCTTC.

This chain joins TRBV19 and TRBJ1-1; D is unresolved. Trimming shortened V by 5 bases and J by 7 bases, and 11 bases separated the two germline ends. The CDR3 extends over 12 amino acids. From germline, CDR1 is LNHDA and CDR2 SQIVND (reference sequence). This chain's CDR3 is CASSHPNFEAFF. The CDR3 nucleotides read TGTGCCAGTAGTCACCCCAACTTTGAAGCTTTCTTT. Supplemented by reference TRBV19 and TRBJ1-1, the full variable domain reads DGGITQSPKYLFRKEGQNVTLSCEQNLNHDAMYWYRQDPGQGLRLIYYSQIVNDFQKGDIAEGYSVSREKKESFPLTVTSAQKNPTAFYLCASSHPNFEAFFGQGTRLTVV.